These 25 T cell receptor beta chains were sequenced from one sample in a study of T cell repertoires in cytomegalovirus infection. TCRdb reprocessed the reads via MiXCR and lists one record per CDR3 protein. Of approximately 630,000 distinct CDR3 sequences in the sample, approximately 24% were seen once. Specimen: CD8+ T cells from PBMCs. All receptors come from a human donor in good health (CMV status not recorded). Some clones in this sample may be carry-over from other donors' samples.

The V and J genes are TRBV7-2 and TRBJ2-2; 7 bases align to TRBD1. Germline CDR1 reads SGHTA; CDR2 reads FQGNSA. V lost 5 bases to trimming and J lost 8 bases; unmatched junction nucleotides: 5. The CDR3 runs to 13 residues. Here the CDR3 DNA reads TGTGCCAGCAGCCCTGACAGGGTGGGGGAGCTGTTTTTT. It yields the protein CASSPDRVGELFF.

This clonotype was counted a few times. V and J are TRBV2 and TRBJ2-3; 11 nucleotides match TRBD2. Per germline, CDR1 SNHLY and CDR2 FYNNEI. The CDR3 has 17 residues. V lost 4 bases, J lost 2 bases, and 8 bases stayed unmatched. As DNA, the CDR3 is TGTGCCAGCAGTGCTCCCCTAGCGGGGGGACCCACAGATACGCAGTATTTT. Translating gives CASSAPLAGGPTDTQYF.

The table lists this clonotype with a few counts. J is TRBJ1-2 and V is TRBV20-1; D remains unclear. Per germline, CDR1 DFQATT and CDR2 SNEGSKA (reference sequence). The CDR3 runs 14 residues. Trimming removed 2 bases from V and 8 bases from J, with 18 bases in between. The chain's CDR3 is CSARTPSPGRGYTF. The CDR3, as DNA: TGCAGTGCTAGAACCCCATCCCCCGGGAGGGGCTACACCTTC.

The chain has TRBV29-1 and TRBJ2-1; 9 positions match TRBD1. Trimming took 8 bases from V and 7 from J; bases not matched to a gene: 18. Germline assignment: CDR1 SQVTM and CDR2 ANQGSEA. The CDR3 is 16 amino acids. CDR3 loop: CSPKIGQGTGRNEQFF. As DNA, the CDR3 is TGCAGCCCTAAAATAGGGCAGGGGACAGGGAGGAATGAGCAGTTCTTC.

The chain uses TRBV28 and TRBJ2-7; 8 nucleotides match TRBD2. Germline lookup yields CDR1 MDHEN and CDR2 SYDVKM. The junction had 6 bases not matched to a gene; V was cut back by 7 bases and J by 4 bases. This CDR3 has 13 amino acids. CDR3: CASMGAGAYEQYV. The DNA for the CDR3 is TGTGCCAGCATGGGAGCGGGGGCGTACGAGCAGTACGTC.

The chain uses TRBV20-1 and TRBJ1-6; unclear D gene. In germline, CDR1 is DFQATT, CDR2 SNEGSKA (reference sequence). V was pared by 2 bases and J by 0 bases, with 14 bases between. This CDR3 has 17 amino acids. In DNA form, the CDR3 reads TGCAGTGCTAGAAGGAGGGATCGAAGCTCCTATAATTCACCCCTCCACTTT. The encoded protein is CSARRRDRSSYNSPLHF.

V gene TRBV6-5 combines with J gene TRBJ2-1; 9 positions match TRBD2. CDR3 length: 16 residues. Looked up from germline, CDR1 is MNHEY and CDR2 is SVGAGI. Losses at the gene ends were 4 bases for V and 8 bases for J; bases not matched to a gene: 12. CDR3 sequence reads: CASSSPELAGTDEQFF. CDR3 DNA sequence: TGTGCCAGCAGTTCACCGGAACTAGCGGGTACCGATGAGCAGTTCTTC.

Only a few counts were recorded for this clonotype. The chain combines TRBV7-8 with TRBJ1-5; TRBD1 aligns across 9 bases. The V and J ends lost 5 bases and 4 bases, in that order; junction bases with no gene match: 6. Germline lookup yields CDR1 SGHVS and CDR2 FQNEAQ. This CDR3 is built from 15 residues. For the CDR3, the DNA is TGTGCCAGCAGCCTAACAGGGGGCCCGAATCAGCCCCAGCATTTT. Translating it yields CASSLTGGPNQPQHF. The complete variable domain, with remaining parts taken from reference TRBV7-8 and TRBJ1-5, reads GAGVSQSPRYKVAKRGQDVALRCDPISGHVSLFWYQQALGQGPEFLTYFQNEAQLDKSGLPSDRFFAERPEGSVSTLKIQRTQQEDSAVYLCASSLTGGPNQPQHFGDGTRLSIL.

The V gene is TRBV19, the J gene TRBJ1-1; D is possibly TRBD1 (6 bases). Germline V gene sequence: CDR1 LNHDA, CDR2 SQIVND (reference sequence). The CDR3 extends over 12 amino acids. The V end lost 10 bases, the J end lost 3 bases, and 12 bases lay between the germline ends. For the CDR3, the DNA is TGTGCCACCCTACAGGGTCACACTGAAGCTTTCTTT. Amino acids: CATLQGHTEAFF.

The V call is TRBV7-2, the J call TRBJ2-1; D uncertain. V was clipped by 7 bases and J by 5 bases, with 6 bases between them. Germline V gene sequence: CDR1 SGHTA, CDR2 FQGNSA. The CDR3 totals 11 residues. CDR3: CASTFNNEQFF. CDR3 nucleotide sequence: TGTGCCAGCACCTTCAACAATGAGCAGTTCTTC.

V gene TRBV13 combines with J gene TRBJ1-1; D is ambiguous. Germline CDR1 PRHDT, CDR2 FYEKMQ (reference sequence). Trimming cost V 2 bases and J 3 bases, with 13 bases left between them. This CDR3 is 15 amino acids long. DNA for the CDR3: TGTGCCAGCAGCTTAACGGGTAGTAGGTACACTGAAGCTTTCTTT. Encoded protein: CASSLTGSRYTEAFF.

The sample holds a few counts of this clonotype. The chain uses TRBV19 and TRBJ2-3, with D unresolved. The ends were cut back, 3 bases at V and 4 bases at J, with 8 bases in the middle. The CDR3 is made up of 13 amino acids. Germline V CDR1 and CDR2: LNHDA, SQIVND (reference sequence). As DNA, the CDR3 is TGTGCCAGTAGTATGGGGAAGCCAGATACGCAGTATTTT. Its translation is CASSMGKPDTQYF.

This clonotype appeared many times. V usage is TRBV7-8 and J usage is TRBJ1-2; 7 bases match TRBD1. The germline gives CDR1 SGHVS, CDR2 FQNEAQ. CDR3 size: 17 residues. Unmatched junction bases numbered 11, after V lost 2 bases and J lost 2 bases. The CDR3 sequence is CASSLWEEQGINYGYTF. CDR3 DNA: TGTGCCAGCAGCTTATGGGAGGAACAGGGGATCAACTATGGCTACACCTTC.

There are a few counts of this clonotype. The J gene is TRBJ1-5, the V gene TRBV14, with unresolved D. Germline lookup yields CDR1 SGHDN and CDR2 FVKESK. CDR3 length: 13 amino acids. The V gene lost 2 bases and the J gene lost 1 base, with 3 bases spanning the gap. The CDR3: CASSQWSNQPQHF. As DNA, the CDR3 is TGTGCCAGCAGCCAATGGAGCAATCAGCCCCAGCATTTT. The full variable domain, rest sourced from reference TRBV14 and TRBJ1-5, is EAGVTQFPSHSVIEKGQTVTLRCDPISGHDNLYWYRRVMGKEIKFLLHFVKESKQDESGMPNNRFLAERTGGTYSTLKVQPAELEDSGVYFCASSQWSNQPQHFGDGTRLSIL.

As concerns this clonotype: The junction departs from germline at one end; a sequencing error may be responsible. DNA of the CDR3: TGTGCCAACAGTTACGGGGCGAGGCTTCGAACAGATACGCAGTATTTT. Translated, it gives CANSYGARLRTDTQYF. This chain uses TRBV6-2 or TRBV6-3 with TRBJ2-3; D could derive from TRBD1 or TRBD2 (5 bases each). In germline, CDR1 is MNHEY, CDR2 SVGEGT. The CDR3 has 16 residues.

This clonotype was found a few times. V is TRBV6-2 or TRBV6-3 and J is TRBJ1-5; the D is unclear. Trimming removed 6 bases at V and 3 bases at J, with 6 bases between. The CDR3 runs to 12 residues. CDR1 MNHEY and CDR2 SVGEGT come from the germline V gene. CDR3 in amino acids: CASSPYNQPQHF. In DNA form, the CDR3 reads TGTGCCAGCAGCCCCTACAATCAGCCCCAGCATTTT.

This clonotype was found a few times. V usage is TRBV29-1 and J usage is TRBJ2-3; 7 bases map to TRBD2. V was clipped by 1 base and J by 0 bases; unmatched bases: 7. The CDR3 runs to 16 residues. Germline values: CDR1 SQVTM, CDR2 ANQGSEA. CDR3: CSVEGGPGLSTDTQYF. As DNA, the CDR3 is TGCAGCGTTGAAGGGGGTCCGGGACTAAGCACAGATACGCAGTATTTT.

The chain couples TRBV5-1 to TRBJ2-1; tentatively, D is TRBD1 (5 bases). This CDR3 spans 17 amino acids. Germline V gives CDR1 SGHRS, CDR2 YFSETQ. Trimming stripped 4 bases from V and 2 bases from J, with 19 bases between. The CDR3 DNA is TGCGCCAGCAGCAACCTTCGACAGTTATCGCCCTACAATGAGCAGTTCTTC. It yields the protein CASSNLRQLSPYNEQFF.

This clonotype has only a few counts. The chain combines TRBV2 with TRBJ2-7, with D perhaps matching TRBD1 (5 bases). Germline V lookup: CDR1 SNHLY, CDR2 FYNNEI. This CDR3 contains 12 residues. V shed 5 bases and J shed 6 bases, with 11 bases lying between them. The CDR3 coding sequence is TGTGCCAGCAGTTATGACAGAGGCGAGCAGTACTTC. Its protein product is CASSYDRGEQYF.

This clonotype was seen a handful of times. The CDR3 bases are TGTGCCAGTAGTATCCAGGGGCAGACCTACAATGAGCAGTTCTTC. Its protein product is CASSIQGQTYNEQFF. This chain connects TRBV19 to TRBJ2-1; possible D gene TRBD1, 6 bases. The V and J ends lost 3 bases and 2 bases respectively, with 11 bases between them. Germline V gives CDR1 LNHDA, CDR2 SQIVND (reference sequence). The CDR3 length is 15 residues.

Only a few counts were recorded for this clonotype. CDR3 sequence reads: CSALSARGGSYNEQFF. The DNA of the CDR3 is TGCAGTGCCCTAAGCGCCCGGGGGGGCTCCTACAATGAGCAGTTCTTC. V gene TRBV20-1 combines with J gene TRBJ2-1, with TRBD2 identical over 8 bases. Germline loops: CDR1 DFQATT, CDR2 SNEGSKA (reference sequence). The CDR3 loop spans 16 amino acids. J was trimmed by 0 bases and V by 6 bases; bases with no gene match: 10.

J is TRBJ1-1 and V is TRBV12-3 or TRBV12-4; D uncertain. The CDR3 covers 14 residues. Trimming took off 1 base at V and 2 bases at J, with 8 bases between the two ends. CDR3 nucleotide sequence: TGTGCCAGCAGTTTAGACAGACAAAACACTGAAGCTTTCTTT. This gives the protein CASSLDRQNTEAFF.

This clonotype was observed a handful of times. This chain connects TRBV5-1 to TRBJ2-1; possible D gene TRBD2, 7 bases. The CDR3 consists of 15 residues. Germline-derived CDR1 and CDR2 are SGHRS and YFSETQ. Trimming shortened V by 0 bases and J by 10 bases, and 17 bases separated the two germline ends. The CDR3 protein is CASSLGRGPVGEQFF. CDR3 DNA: TGCGCCAGCAGCTTGGGGCGGGGGCCGGTCGGGGAGCAGTTCTTC.

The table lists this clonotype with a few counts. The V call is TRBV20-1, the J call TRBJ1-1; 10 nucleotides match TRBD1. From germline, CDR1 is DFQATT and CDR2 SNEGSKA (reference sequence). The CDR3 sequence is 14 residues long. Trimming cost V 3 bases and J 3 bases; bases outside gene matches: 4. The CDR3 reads CSARGQGRHTEAFF. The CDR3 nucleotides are TGCAGTGCTAGGGGACAGGGGAGGCACACTGAAGCTTTCTTT.

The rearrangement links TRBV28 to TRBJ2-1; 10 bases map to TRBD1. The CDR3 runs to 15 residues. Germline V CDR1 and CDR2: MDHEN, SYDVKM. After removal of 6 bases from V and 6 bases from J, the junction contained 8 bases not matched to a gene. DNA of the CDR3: TGTGCCAGCAGCCAGACAGGGGGCAACATCAATGAGCAGTTCTTC. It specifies CASSQTGGNINEQFF.